This TCR beta chain was identified during a study of T cell responses to AZD1222 COVID-19 vaccine. Germline lookup yields CDR1 SGHTA and CDR2 FQGTGA. The CDR3 extends over 13 amino acids. V was cut by 4 bases and J by 4 bases, with 7 bases left in between. Overall study findings and caveats: Nearly half of the spike-specific TCRs reportedly recognize variant regions that carry no mutations.

Remarks on this clone: Its specificity is not known.

Data came from immunoSEQ multiplex PCR; TCRdb stores just in-frame clones and leaves some out. The data contain about 110,000 clones, about nine tenths of them seen just once; the ten biggest clones take up approximately 3.1%. J is TRBJ2-2 and V is TRBV7-3; a weak D match, TRBD1 (5 bases). Sequenced here: peripheral blood, sampled on day 0 of MenACWY control vaccination. The TCR sequence derives from an adult in good health. The CDR3 nucleotides are TGTGCCAGCAGCTCAGGGTTCACCGGGGAGCTGTTTTTT. It translates to CASSSGFTGELFF. The full variable domain, completed using reference TRBV7-3 and TRBJ2-2, is GAGVSQTPSNKVTEKGKYVELRCDPISGHTALYWYRQSLGQGPEFLIYFQGTGAADDSGLPNDRFFAVRPEGSVSTLKIQRTERGDSAVYLCASSSGFTGELFFGEGSRLTVL.